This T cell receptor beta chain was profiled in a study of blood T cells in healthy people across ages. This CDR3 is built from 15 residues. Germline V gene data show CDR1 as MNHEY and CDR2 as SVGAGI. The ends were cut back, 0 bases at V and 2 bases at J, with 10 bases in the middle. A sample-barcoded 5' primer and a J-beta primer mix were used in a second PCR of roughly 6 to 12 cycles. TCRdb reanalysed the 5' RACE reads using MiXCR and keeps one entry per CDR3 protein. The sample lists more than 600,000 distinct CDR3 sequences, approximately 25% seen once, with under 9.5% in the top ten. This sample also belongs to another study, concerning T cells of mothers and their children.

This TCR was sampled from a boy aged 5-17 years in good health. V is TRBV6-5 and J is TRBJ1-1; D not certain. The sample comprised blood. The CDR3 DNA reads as TGTGCCAGCAGTTACTCGACCCAGATTAACACTGAAGCTTTCTTT. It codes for CASSYSTQINTEAFF.